The 12 T cell receptor beta chains below come from one sample, sequenced in a study of blood T cell repertoires in COVID-19. Clones were read by immunoSEQ multiplex PCR, and TCRdb kept only the in-frame ones, dropping some. The table lists approximately 200,000 clones, roughly 85% of them singletons. Sequencing was done on a sample of PBMCs or T cells enriched from blood (not recorded which). These receptor sequences come from a man between 40 and 49 years old who had recovered from COVID-19.

This clone was seen only a few times. The gene calls are TRBV12-3 or TRBV12-4 and TRBJ1-1; D not certain. Between the trimmed V and J ends, which lost 7 bases and 2 bases, there was a span of 11 bases. The CDR3 runs to 13 residues. CDR3 nucleotide sequence: TGTGCCAGCAATTCGGGTACCAACACTGAAGCTTTCTTT. It translates to CASNSGTNTEAFF.

This chain joins TRBV7-6 and TRBJ2-1; 7 bases line up with TRBD2. V lost 4 bases, J lost 0 bases, and 6 bases stayed unmatched. The CDR3 is 16 residues long. The germline CDR1 and CDR2 sequences are SGHVS and FNYEAQ. The CDR3 DNA follows: TGTGCCAGCAGCTCCCTAGGCGGGAGCTCCTACAATGAGCAGTTCTTC. As protein: CASSSLGGSSYNEQFF.

This clone has more than one count but fewer than ten. This sequence joins TRBV5-4 and TRBJ2-3; no clear D gene. Trimming stripped 0 bases from V and 0 bases from J, with 8 bases between. Germline CDR1 SGHNT, CDR2 YYREEE (reference sequence). This CDR3 has 15 amino acids. The CDR3 is CASSLGLSSTDTQYF. CDR3 DNA: TGTGCCAGCAGCTTGGGTCTTAGTAGCACAGATACGCAGTATTTT. Complete variable domain (other parts from reference TRBV5-4 and TRBJ2-3): ETGVTQSPTHLIKTRGQQVTLRCSSQSGHNTVSWYQQALGQGPQFIFQYYREEENGRGNFPPRFSGLQFPNYSSELNVNALELDDSALYLCASSLGLSSTDTQYFGPGTRLTVL.

V and J are TRBV27 and TRBJ2-7; D perhaps matches TRBD2 (5 bases). The CDR3 is made up of 14 amino acids. The V and J ends lost 1 base and 6 bases respectively, with 13 bases between them. Germline V gene lookup returns CDR1 MNHEY and CDR2 SMNVEV (reference sequence). The CDR3 DNA reads TGTGCCAGCAGTTTATGCCCCCAGGACTGCGAGCAGTACTTC. Its translation: CASSLCPQDCEQYF.

The chain joins TRBV19 to TRBJ1-3, with D hard to call. Deletions cut 5 bases from V and 0 bases from J, with 11 bases between. CDR3 length equals 15 residues. Germline V gene data show CDR1 as LNHDA and CDR2 as SQIVND (reference sequence). The CDR3 DNA follows: TGTGCCAGTAGTGTGTCGAGTCTCTCTGGAAACACCATATATTTT. It translates to CASSVSSLSGNTIYF.

The CDR3 coding sequence is TGCAGCGTTGGCCCGGGACAGAGCACAGATACGCAGTATTTT. It codes for CSVGPGQSTDTQYF. This chain joins TRBV29-1 and TRBJ2-3; 7 nucleotides agree with TRBD1. The ends lost 4 bases at V and 0 bases at J; junction bases unmatched: 4. Germline-derived CDR1 and CDR2 are SQVTM and ANQGSEA. This CDR3 contains 14 residues.

Only a few counts were recorded for this clone. The chain links TRBV6-5 to TRBJ2-7; tentatively, D is TRBD1 (5 bases). The CDR3 length is 14 residues. Trimming shortened V by 0 bases and J by 3 bases, and 9 bases separated the two germline ends. CDR1 is MNHEY and CDR2 is SVGAGI in the germline V gene. CDR3 protein: CASSYSGQGYEQYF. CDR3 nucleotide sequence: TGTGCCAGCAGTTACTCAGGGCAGGGCTACGAGCAGTACTTC.

V usage is TRBV30 and J usage is TRBJ1-4, with D possibly being TRBD1 (5 bases). The V end lost 0 bases, the J end lost 3 bases, and 5 bases lay between the germline ends. CDR1 and CDR2 (germline): GTSNPN, SVGIG (reference sequence). The length of the CDR3 is 13 residues. The CDR3 nucleotides are TGTGCCTGGAGTGTACAGGCTAATGAAAAACTGTTTTTT. It is translated as CAWSVQANEKLFF.

This rearrangement joins TRBV24-1 to TRBJ2-1; 11 bases fit TRBD2. The CDR3 runs 19 residues. The ends lost 4 bases at V and 0 bases at J; junction bases unmatched: 10. Germline V gene sequence: CDR1 KGHDR, CDR2 SFDVKD. The chain's CDR3 is CATSEGGLADFSSYNEQFF. CDR3 DNA sequence: TGTGCCACCAGTGAGGGGGGACTAGCGGATTTCAGCTCCTACAATGAGCAGTTCTTC.

The chain couples TRBV4-3 to TRBJ1-4; TRBD1 agrees at 10 bases. Trimming at V came to 0 bases and at J to 6 bases, leaving 10 bases not matched to a gene. Germline values: CDR1 LGHNA, CDR2 YSLEER. CDR3 length: 18 amino acids. CDR3 sequence reads: CASSQDWDRGGEDEKLFF. As DNA, the CDR3 is TGCGCCAGCAGCCAAGATTGGGACAGGGGAGGGGAGGATGAAAAACTGTTTTTT.

The chain employs TRBV19 and TRBJ2-1; weak D call: TRBD1 (5 bases). Germline CDR1 is LNHDA and CDR2 is SQIVND (reference sequence). The V end was cut by 4 bases, the J end by 4 bases, with 11 bases between. The CDR3 is made up of 14 amino acids. The CDR3 bases are TGTGCCAGTAGTAGAATAGGGGCTTACAATGAGCAGTTCTTC. Protein product: CASSRIGAYNEQFF. Combining the CDR3 with reference TRBV19 and TRBJ2-1 gives the whole variable domain DGGITQSPKYLFRKEGQNVTLSCEQNLNHDAMYWYRQDPGQGLRLIYYSQIVNDFQKGDIAEGYSVSREKKESFPLTVTSAQKNPTAFYLCASSRIGAYNEQFFGPGTRLTVL.

The chain couples TRBV28 to TRBJ2-2; 8 nucleotides line up with TRBD1. The CDR3 runs to 14 residues. Germline-derived CDR1 and CDR2 are MDHEN and SYDVKM. V trimming: 3 bases; J trimming: 7 bases; junction bases outside the gene matches: 4. The chain's CDR3 is CASSFRTGIGELFF. In DNA form, the CDR3 reads TGTGCCAGCAGTTTCCGGACAGGGATCGGGGAGCTGTTTTTT.